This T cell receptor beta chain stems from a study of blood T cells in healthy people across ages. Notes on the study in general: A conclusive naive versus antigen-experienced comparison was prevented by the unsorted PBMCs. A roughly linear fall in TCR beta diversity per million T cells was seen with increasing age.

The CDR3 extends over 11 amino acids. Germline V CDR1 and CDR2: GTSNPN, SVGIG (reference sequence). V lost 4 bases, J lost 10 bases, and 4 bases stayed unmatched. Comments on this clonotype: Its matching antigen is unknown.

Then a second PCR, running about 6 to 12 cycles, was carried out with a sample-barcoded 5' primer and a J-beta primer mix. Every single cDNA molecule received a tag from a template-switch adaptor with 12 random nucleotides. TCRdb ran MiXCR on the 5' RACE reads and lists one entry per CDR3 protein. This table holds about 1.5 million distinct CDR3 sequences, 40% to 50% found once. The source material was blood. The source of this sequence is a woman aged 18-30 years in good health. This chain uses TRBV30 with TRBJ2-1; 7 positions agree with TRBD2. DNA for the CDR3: TGTGCCTGGAACCAGGGAGGGGAGCAGTTCTTC. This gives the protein CAWNQGGEQFF.